A selection of T cell receptor beta chains follows, all from one sample in a study of blood T cell repertoires in COVID-19. Clones were read by immunoSEQ multiplex PCR, and TCRdb kept only the in-frame ones, dropping some. The profile shows about 230,000 clones, approximately 83% of them singletons. Sequenced sample: peripheral blood. The receptor source for this set is a woman aged 30 to 39 with COVID-19, enrolled during active disease. The CDR3 runs from the conserved cysteine through the conserved F or W.

TRBV9 | CASSERQGANEKLFF
TRBV27 | CASSFTAGTGGAWAYEQYF
TRBV5-5 | CASSTGTLNTEAFF
TRBV6-6 | CASSLDRVDEKLFF
TRBV2 | CASSSYRSSNEKLFF
TRBV19 | CASRVAGTANTGELFF
TRBV18 | CASSPGQGASEAFF
TRBV3-1/TRBV3-2 | CASRDSGEKLFF
TRBV29-1 | CSVDALMDRGPTAGGYTF
TRBV19 | CASSIGVAGGTGYGYTF
TRBV15 | CATSRDRGGTEAFF
TRBV5-1 | CASSLGGLAQEQFF
TRBV11-2 | CASSVGDTEAFF
TRBV19 | CAIKSTGRSDTQYF
TRBV6-6 | CASTSSNYGYTF
TRBV7-2 | CASSPPGNTGELFF